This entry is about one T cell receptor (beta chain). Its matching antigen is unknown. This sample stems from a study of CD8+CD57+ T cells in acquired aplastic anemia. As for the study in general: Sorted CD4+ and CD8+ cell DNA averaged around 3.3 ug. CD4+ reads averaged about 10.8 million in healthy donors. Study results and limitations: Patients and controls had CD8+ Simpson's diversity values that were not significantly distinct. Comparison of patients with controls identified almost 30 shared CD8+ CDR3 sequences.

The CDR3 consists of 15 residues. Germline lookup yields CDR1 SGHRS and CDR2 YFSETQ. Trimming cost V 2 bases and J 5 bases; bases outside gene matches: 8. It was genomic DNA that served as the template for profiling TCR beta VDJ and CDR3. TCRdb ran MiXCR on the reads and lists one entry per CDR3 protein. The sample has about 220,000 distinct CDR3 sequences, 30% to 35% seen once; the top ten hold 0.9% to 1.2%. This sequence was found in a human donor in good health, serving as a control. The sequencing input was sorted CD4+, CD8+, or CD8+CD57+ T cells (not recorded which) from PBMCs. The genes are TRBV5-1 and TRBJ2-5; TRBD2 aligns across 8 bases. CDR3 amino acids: CASSLLGRAGETQYF. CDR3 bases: TGCGCCAGCAGCTTACTCGGGAGGGCCGGGGAGACCCAGTACTTC.